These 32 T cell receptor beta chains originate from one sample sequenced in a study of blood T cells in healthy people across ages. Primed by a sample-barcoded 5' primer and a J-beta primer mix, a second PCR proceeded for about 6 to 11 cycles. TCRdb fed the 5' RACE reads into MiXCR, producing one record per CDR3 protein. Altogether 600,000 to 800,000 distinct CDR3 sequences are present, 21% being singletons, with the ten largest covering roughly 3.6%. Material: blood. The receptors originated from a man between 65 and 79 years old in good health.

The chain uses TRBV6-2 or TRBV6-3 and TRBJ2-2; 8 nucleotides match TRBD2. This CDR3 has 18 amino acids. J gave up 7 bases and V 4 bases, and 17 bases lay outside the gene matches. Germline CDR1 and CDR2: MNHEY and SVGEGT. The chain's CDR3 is CASSWSGREVFLIGELFF. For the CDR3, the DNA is TGTGCCAGCAGTTGGAGCGGGCGGGAGGTCTTTTTGATCGGGGAGCTGTTTTTT.

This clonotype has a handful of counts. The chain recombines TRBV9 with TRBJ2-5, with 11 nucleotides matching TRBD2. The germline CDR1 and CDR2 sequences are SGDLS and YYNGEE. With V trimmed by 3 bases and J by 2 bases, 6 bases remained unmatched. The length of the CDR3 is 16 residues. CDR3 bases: TGTGCCAGCAGCGGCGGGACTAGCGGAACTCAAGAGACCCAGTACTTC. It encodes CASSGGTSGTQETQYF.

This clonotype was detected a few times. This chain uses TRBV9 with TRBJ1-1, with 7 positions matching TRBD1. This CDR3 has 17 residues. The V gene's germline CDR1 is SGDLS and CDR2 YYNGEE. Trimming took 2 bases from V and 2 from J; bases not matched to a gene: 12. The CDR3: CASSVLGTDTSNTEAFF. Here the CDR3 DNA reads TGTGCCAGCAGCGTGTTGGGGACAGACACTTCAAACACTGAAGCTTTCTTT.

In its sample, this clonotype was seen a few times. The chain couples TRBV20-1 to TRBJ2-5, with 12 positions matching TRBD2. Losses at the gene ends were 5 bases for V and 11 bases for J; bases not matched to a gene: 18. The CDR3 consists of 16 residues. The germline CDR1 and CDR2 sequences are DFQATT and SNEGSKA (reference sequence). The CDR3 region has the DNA TGCAGTGCTCCCACCGGTGATCTAGCGGGAGGGTGGGAGCAGTACTTC. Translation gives CSAPTGDLAGGWEQYF.

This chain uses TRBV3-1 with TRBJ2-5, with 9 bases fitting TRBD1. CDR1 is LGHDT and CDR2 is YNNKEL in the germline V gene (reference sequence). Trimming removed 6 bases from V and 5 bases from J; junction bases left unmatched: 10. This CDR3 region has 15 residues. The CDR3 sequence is CASRSEQGAWETQYF. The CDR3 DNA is TGTGCCAGCAGATCCGAACAGGGGGCTTGGGAGACCCAGTACTTC.

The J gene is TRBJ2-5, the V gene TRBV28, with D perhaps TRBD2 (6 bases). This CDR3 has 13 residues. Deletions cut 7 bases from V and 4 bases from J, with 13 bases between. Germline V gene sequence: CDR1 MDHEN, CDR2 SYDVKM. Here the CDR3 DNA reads TGTGCCAGCAAAGAGCCCGGGGGAGAGACCCAGTACTTC. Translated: CASKEPGGETQYF.

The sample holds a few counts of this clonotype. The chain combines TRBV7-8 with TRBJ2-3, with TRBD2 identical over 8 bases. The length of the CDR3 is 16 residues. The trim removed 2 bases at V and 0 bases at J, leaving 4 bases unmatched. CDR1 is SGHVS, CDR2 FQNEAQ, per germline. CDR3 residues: CASSLWASGSTDTQYF. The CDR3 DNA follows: TGTGCCAGCAGCTTATGGGCTAGCGGGAGCACAGATACGCAGTATTTT.

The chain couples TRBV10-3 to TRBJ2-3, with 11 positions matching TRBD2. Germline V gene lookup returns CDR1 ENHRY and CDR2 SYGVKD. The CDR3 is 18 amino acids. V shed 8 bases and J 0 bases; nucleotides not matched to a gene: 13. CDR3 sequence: CAIRGVGTSGVSTDTQYF. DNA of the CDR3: TGTGCCATCCGAGGGGTCGGGACTAGCGGAGTTAGCACAGATACGCAGTATTTT.

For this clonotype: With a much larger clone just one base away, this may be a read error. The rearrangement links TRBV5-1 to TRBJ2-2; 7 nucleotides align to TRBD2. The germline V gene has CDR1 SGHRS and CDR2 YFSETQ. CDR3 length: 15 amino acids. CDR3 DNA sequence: TGCGCCAGCAGCAAAAGCGGGGTGAACACCGGGGAGCCGTTTTTT. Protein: CASSKSGVNTGEPFF.

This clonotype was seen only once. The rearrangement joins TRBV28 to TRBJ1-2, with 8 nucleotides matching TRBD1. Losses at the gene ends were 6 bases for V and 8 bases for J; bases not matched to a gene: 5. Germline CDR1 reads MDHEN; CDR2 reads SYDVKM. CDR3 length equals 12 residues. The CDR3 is CASRTGAGGYTF. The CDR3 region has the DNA TGTGCCAGCAGGACAGGGGCGGGGGGCTACACCTTC.

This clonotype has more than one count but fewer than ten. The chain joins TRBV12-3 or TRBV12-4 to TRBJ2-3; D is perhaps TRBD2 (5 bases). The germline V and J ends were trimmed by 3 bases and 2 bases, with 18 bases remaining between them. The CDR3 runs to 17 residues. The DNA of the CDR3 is TGTGCCAGCAGTTTCGATCAGAGCGGCAGCTACACAGATACGCAGTATTTT. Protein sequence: CASSFDQSGSYTDTQYF.

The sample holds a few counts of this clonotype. The CDR3 protein is CASSTRDGGYEQYF. The CDR3 nucleotides read TGTGCCAGCAGCACCCGGGACGGGGGATACGAGCAGTACTTC. The V and J genes are TRBV3-1 and TRBJ2-7; perhaps TRBD2 as D (6 bases). Germline-derived CDR1 and CDR2 are LGHDT and YNNKEL (reference sequence). V shed 5 bases and J shed 4 bases, with 15 bases lying between them. This CDR3 region has 14 residues.

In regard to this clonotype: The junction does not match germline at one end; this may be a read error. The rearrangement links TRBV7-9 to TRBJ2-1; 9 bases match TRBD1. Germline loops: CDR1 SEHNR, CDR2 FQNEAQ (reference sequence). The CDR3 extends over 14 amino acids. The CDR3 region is CASRAGTGMNERFF. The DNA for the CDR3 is TGTGCCAGCAGGGCAGGGACAGGGATGAATGAGCGGTTCTTC. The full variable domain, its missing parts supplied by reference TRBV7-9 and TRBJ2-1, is DTGVSQNPRHKITKRGQNVTFRCDPISEHNRLYWYRQTLGQGPEFLTYFQNEAQLEKSRLLSDRFSAERPKGSFSTLEIQRTEQGDSAMYLCASRAGTGMNERFFGPGTRLTVL.

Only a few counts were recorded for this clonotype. CDR3 DNA: TGCGCCAGCAGCTGGGGGACTAGCGGGAGAGAATTAAGCTCCTACAATGAGCAGTTCTTC. Translated, it gives CASSWGTSGRELSSYNEQFF. The chain has TRBV5-1 and TRBJ2-1; 14 positions match TRBD2. V shed 3 bases, J shed 0 bases, and the junction held 11 bases outside the gene matches. The length of the CDR3 is 20 residues. CDR1 and CDR2 (germline): SGHRS, YFSETQ.

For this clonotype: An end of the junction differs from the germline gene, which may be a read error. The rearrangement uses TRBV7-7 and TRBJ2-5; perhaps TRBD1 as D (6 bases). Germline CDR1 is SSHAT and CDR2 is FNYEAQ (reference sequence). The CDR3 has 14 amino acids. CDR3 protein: CASSLNRAIETQYF. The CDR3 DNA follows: TGTGCTAGCAGCTTAAACAGGGCAATAGAGACCCAGTACTTC.

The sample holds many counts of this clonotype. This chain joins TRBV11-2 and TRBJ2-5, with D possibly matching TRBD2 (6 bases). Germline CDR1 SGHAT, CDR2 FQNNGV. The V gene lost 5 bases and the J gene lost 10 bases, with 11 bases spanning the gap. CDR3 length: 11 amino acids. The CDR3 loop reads CASSPPGLQYF. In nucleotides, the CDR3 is TGTGCCAGCAGCCCACCGGGACTCCAGTACTTC.

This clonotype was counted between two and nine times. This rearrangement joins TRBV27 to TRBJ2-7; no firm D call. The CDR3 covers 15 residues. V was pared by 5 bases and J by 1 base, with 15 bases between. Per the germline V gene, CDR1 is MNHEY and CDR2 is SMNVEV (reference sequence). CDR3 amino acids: CASSATLRVSYEQYF. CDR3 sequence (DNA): TGTGCCAGCAGTGCAACGCTTAGGGTTTCCTACGAGCAGTACTTC.

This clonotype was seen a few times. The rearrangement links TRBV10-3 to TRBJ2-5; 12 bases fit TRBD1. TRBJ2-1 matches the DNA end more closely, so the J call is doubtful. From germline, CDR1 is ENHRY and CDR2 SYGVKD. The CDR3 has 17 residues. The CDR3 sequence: CAISDGTGGASYNEQFF. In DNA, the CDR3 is TGTGCCATCAGCGACGGGACAGGGGGCGCGTCTTACAATGAGCAGTTCTTC.

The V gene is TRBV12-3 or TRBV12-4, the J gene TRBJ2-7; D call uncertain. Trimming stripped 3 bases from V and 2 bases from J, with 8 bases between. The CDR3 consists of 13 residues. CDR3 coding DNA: TGTGCCAGCAGTTTTAACGATCCCTACGAGCAGTACTTC. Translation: CASSFNDPYEQYF.

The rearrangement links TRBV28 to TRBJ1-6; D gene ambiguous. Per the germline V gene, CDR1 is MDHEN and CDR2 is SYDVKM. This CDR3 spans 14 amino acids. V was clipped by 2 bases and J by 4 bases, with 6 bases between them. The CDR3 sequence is CASSLEQYNSPLHF. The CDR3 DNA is TGTGCCAGCAGTTTAGAACAGTATAATTCACCCCTCCACTTT.

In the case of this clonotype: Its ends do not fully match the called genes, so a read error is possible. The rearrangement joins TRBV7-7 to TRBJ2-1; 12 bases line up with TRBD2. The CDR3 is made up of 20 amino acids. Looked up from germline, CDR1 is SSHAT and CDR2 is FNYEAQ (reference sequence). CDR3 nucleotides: TGTGCTAGCAGCTTACTAGCGGGAGGTCTAACTTTAAGCTCCTACAATGAGCAGTTCTTC. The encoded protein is CASSLLAGGLTLSSYNEQFF.

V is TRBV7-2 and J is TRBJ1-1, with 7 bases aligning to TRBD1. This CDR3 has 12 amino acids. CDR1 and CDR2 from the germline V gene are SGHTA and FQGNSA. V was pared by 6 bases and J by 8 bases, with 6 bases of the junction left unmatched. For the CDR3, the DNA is TGTGCCAGCAGTCTAAGGGACAGAGAAGCTTTCTTT. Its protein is CASSLRDREAFF.

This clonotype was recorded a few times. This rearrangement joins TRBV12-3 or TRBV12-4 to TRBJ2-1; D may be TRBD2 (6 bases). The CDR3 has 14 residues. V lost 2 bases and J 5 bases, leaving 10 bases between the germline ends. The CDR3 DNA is TGTGCCAGCAGTTTACGAGGGAGGAACAATGAGCAGTTCTTC. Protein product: CASSLRGRNNEQFF.

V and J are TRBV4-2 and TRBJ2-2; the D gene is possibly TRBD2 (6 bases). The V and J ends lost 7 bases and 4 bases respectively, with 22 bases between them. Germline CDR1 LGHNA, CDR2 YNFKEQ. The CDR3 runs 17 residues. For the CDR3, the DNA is TGTGCCAGCAACGGAGGGGCTTGGGGGATTGGCACCGGGGAGCTGTTTTTT. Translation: CASNGGAWGIGTGELFF.

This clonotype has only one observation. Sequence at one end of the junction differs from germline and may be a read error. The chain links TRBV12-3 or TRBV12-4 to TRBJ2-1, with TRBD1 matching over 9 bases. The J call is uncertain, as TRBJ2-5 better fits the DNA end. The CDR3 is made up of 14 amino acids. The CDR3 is CAGSKGQGRKTQYF. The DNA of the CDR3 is TGTGCCGGCAGCAAAGGACAGGGGCGAAAGACCCAGTACTTC.

This CDR3 is CASSTTGNGYTF. In DNA, the CDR3 is TGTGCCAGCAGCACCACAGGGAATGGCTACACCTTC. V gene TRBV7-9 combines with J gene TRBJ1-2; perhaps TRBD1 as D (6 bases). Germline V gene lookup returns CDR1 SEHNR and CDR2 FQNEAQ (reference sequence). This CDR3 region has 12 residues. V shed 5 bases and J shed 6 bases, with 10 bases lying between them.

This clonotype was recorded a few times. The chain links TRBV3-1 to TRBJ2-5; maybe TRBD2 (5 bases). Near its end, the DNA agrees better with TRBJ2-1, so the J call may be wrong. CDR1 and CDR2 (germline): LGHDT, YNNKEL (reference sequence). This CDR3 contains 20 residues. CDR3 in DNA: TGTGCCAGCAGCCAAGTCCTCACCCTGCGGGCCGTAGAGTCTGGGAATGAGCAGTTCTTC. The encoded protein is CASSQVLTLRAVESGNEQFF.

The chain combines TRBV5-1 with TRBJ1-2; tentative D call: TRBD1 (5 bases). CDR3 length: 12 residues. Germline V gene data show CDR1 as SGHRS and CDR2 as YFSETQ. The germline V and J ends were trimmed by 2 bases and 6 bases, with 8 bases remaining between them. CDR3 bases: TGCGCCAGCAGCTTTGACAGCCATGGCTACACCTTC. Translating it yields CASSFDSHGYTF.

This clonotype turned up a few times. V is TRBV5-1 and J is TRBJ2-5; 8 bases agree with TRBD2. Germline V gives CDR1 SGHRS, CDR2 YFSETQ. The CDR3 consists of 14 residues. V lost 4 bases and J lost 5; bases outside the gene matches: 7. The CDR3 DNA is TGCGCCAGCAGCATTGGGAGCGGGAGTGAGACCCAGTACTTC. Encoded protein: CASSIGSGSETQYF.

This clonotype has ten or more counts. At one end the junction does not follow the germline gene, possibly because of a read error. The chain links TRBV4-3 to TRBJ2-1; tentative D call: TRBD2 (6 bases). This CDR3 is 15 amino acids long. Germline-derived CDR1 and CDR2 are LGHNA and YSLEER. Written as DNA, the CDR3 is TGCGCCAGCAGCCAAGAATCCACTAGCTACCATGAGCAGTTCTTC. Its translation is CASSQESTSYHEQFF.

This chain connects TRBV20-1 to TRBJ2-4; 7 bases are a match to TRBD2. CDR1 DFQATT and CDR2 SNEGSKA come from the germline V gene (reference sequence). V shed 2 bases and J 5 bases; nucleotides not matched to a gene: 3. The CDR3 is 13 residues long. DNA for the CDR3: TGCAGTGCTAGACCGACTAGCCAAAACATTCAGTACTTC. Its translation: CSARPTSQNIQYF.

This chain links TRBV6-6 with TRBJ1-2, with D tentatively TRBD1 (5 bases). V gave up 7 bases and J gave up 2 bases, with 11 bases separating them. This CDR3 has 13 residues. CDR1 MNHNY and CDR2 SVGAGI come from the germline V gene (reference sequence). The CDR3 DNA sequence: TGTGCCAGCACCCGGGGGGTAAACTATGGCTACACCTTC. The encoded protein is CASTRGVNYGYTF.